The TCR beta chain under discussion was sequenced for a study of identical twins. Study-level findings and limits: Within twin pairs, the out-of-frame alpha sequences they shared showed excess low generation probability. Partly confounded zero-insertion analyses could result from invariant MAIT and iNKT cells.

This clonotype was observed a handful of times. Its antigen is unidentified. Germline CDR1 and CDR2: KGHDR and SFDVKD. V shed 3 bases and J 3 bases; nucleotides not matched to a gene: 13. The CDR3 contains 19 residues. One entry per CDR3 protein, called by TCRdb with MiXCR from the 5' RACE reads. The sample holds 1.5 million to 2 million distinct CDR3 sequences, more than 30% seen once. The receptor was derived from a newborn girl in good health. Sequencing was performed on cord blood. The J gene is TRBJ2-1, the V gene TRBV24-1, with TRBD1 matching over 10 bases. CDR3 nucleotides: TGTGCCACCAGTGATGGGAGACTTTTTGGGACAGGGGACTACAATGAGCAGTTCTTC. Translation: CATSDGRLFGTGDYNEQFF.